These 22 T cell receptor beta chains were all obtained from the same sample, sequenced in a study of tumor-infiltrating lymphocytes in oesophageal squamous cell carcinoma. TCRdb re-called the PCR reads through MiXCR, storing one row per CDR3 protein. This sample has roughly 21,000 distinct CDR3 sequences, with 35% to 45% found just once. The sequenced sample was esophageal tumor tissue. The source of these receptors is a male donor with esophageal squamous cell carcinoma.

This clonotype has only a few counts. The rearrangement uses TRBV7-6 and TRBJ2-4, with D perhaps assigned TRBD1 or TRBD2 (5 bases each). The J call may be faulty, since TRBJ2-5 better matches the DNA end. CDR1 SGHVS and CDR2 FNYEAQ come from the germline V gene. The CDR3 length is 15 residues. The CDR3, as DNA: TGTGCCAGCAGCTTAGGGGGGTCTAGTATAGAGACCCAGTACTTC. It is translated as CASSLGGSSIETQYF.

The rearrangement joins TRBV12-3 or TRBV12-4 to TRBJ2-3; D might be TRBD1 (5 bases). Near its end, the DNA agrees better with TRBJ1-1, so the J call may be wrong. This CDR3 spans 15 amino acids. The CDR3 is CASSRGDFGNTEAFF. CDR3 sequence (DNA): TGTGCCAGCAGTAGAGGGGATTTCGGGAACACTGAAGCTTTCTTT.

There are a few counts of this clonotype. The chain recombines TRBV5-1 with TRBJ1-6; possibly TRBD1 for D (5 bases). The CDR3 sequence is 16 residues long. The germline gives CDR1 SGHRS, CDR2 YFSETQ. Trimming removed 5 bases from V and 1 base from J, with 13 bases in between. The CDR3 DNA is TGCGCCAGCAGGGAGGGGATAAGGTCCTATAATTCACCCCTCCACTTT. Its protein is CASREGIRSYNSPLHF.

This clonotype appeared many times. The chain combines TRBV18 with TRBJ1-4; D gene unclear. Per germline, CDR1 KGHSH and CDR2 LQKENI. The CDR3 covers 13 residues. V lost 0 bases and J lost 7, with 6 bases in between. The CDR3 region is CASSPPGAEKLFF. CDR3 DNA sequence: TGTGCCAGCTCACCACCGGGCGCTGAAAAACTGTTTTTT.

This clonotype has ten or more counts. The genes are TRBV5-6 and TRBJ1-1; TRBD1 aligns across 7 bases. Germline assignment: CDR1 SGHDT and CDR2 YYEEEE. Trimming took 6 bases from V and 1 from J; bases not matched to a gene: 3. The CDR3 runs to 13 residues. The CDR3 bases are TGTGCCAGCACCAGGACAGGGAACACTGAAGCTTTCTTT. The encoded protein is CASTRTGNTEAFF.

This clonotype was found many times. The chain uses TRBV5-1 and TRBJ1-5, with 7 bases aligning to TRBD1. The CDR3 contains 14 residues. The V gene's germline CDR1 is SGHRS and CDR2 YFSETQ. The junction had 8 bases not matched to a gene; V was cut back by 4 bases and J by 7 bases. CDR3 nucleotides: TGCGCCAGCAGCCCGGAAGGGGGCCGGCAGCCCCAGCATTTT. Translated, it gives CASSPEGGRQPQHF.

This clonotype is medium-sized within its sample. The J gene is TRBJ2-7, the V gene TRBV7-2, with 8 bases lining up with TRBD2. CDR1 is SGHTA and CDR2 is FQGNSA in the germline V gene. Trimming cost V 0 bases and J 6 bases; bases outside gene matches: 13. The CDR3 extends over 17 amino acids. Here the CDR3 DNA reads TGTGCCAGCAGCTTAGCCGCAGGTTGGGGACTAGGGTTCGAGCAGTACTTC. The encoded protein is CASSLAAGWGLGFEQYF. The entire variable domain, with the rest obtained from reference TRBV7-2 and TRBJ2-7, is as follows: GAGVSQSPSNKVTEKGKDVELRCDPISGHTALYWYRQSLGQGLEFLIYFQGNSAPDKSGLPSDRFSAERTGGSVSTLTIQRTQQEDSAVYLCASSLAAGWGLGFEQYFGPGTRLTVT.

This clonotype has a count of ten or more. V is TRBV5-6 and J is TRBJ2-5, with 12 nucleotides matching TRBD2. The germline V gene encodes CDR1 SGHDT and CDR2 YYEEEE. With 4 bases clipped from V and 1 base from J, the junction kept 5 bases outside the gene matches. The CDR3 runs to 16 residues. CDR3 region: CASSLWTSGAQETQYF. CDR3 DNA: TGTGCCAGCAGCCTGTGGACTAGCGGGGCCCAAGAGACCCAGTACTTC.

V is TRBV12-3 or TRBV12-4 and J is TRBJ2-5; perhaps D is TRBD1 or TRBD2 (5 bases each). The end of the DNA is better explained by TRBJ2-7, so the J call may be wrong. The CDR3 contains 11 residues. The CDR3 here is CASGGNYEQYF. CDR3 nucleotide sequence: TGTGCCTCTGGGGGTAACTACGAGCAGTACTTC.

This clonotype was recorded at least ten times. V is TRBV24-1 and J is TRBJ2-3, with 8 bases fitting TRBD1. V was clipped by 7 bases and J by 7 bases; unmatched bases: 9. Germline CDR1 is KGHDR and CDR2 is SFDVKD. The CDR3 sequence is 14 residues long. The CDR3 loop is CATSSRTGQNTQYF. In DNA, the CDR3 is TGTGCCACCAGCAGCCGGACAGGGCAAAATACGCAGTATTTT.

This clonotype was detected a few times. The chain has TRBV3-1 and TRBJ2-7; D call uncertain. With the DNA end fitting TRBJ1-2 better, the J assignment may be wrong. Germline V gene sequence: CDR1 LGHDT, CDR2 YNNKEL (reference sequence). CDR3 length: 12 amino acids. CDR3 loop: CASSQVDHGYTF. The CDR3 DNA is TGTGCCAGCAGCCAAGTCGACCATGGCTACACCTTC.

This clonotype was seen only a few times. The chain has TRBV5-8 and TRBJ2-5; no definite D call. CDR1 SGHTS and CDR2 YDEGEE come from the germline V gene. V lost 0 bases, J lost 2 bases, and 5 bases lay in between. The length of the CDR3 is 13 residues. The CDR3 nucleotides are TGTGCCAGCAGCTTGGCCAGTCAAGAGACCCAGTACTTC. Its protein product is CASSLASQETQYF.

This clonotype was counted ten times or more. Since a much larger clone is just one base distant, this may be a read error. This chain links TRBV2 with TRBJ2-5; no firm D call. CDR1 is SNHLY, CDR2 FYNNEI, per germline. With 4 bases removed from V and 11 bases from J, the gap between germline ends came to 17 bases. CDR3 length: 13 residues. CDR3 nucleotides: TGTGCCAGCAGTGTAGGCTCCTACAATGAGCAGTACTTC. This codes for CASSVGSYNEQYF.

The chain links TRBV20-1 to TRBJ2-2; D remains unclear. The V end was cut by 5 bases, the J end by 4 bases, with 14 bases between. CDR1 is DFQATT, CDR2 SNEGSKA, per germline (reference sequence). The CDR3 contains 14 residues. The DNA for the CDR3 is TGCAGTGCTCTCCGGAGTCCATCCACCGGGGAGCTGTTTTTT. The encoded protein is CSALRSPSTGELFF.

This clonotype was picked up many times. The chain recombines TRBV4-1 with TRBJ1-1; D gene uncertain. The germline V and J ends were trimmed by 0 bases and 1 base, with 12 bases remaining between them. This CDR3 region has 16 residues. The V gene's germline CDR1 is MGHRA and CDR2 YSYEKL. The CDR3 loop reads CASSQDLGTTNTEAFF. The CDR3 nucleotides are TGCGCCAGCAGCCAAGATCTTGGCACCACGAACACTGAAGCTTTCTTT.

This clonotype showed up just a few times. V is TRBV7-2 and J is TRBJ2-3; 13 bases are a match to TRBD2. The closer fit of TRBJ2-1 to the DNA end suggests the J call may be wrong. This CDR3 region has 16 residues. Germline V gene lookup returns CDR1 SGHTA and CDR2 FQGNSA. CDR3 DNA: TGTGCCAGCAGCCTAAGGACTAGCGGGGGTAGGGATGAGCAGTTCTTC. It codes for CASSLRTSGGRDEQFF.

Of note for this clonotype: No conserved phenylalanine or tryptophan is present at the end of the CDR3, so a read error is the likely explanation. This chain connects TRBV7-2 to TRBJ2-7; 11 bases align to TRBD1. The J call is doubtful: the DNA matches TRBJ2-5 better. The CDR3 is 15 residues long. CDR1 is SGHTA, CDR2 FQGNSA, per germline. In DNA form, the CDR3 reads TGTGCCAGCAGCCGGGACAGGGGGGGCCAAGAGACCCAGTACTTA. Translating gives CASSRDRGGQETQYL.

The chain is built from TRBV6-1 and TRBJ1-5; no firm D call. Trimming pared 6 bases from V and 1 base from J, leaving 4 bases between. The CDR3 length is 12 residues. Looked up from germline, CDR1 is MNHNS and CDR2 is SASEGT. DNA of the CDR3: TGTGCCAGCAGCACAAGCAATCAGCCCCAGCATTTT. Its protein is CASSTSNQPQHF.

This clonotype has more than one count but fewer than ten. The chain recombines TRBV19 with TRBJ1-2, with a possible D match to TRBD1 (6 bases). Germline lookup yields CDR1 LNHDA and CDR2 SQIVND (reference sequence). V lost 5 bases to trimming and J lost 8 bases, with 18 bases between them. This CDR3 is 14 amino acids long. The CDR3 DNA reads TGTGCCAGTAGTTCGACCACAGGGTTCGGCGGCTACACCTTC. Protein: CASSSTTGFGGYTF.

This clonotype has a count of ten or more. The gene calls are TRBV7-9 and TRBJ2-5; weak D call: TRBD2 (5 bases). This CDR3 has 12 amino acids. The V end lost 2 bases, the J end lost 11 bases, and 12 bases lay between the germline ends. In germline, CDR1 is SEHNR, CDR2 FQNEAQ (reference sequence). DNA for the CDR3: TGTGCCAGCAGCTTACCCGGGAATGAGCAGTACTTC. Translated, it gives CASSLPGNEQYF.

V gene TRBV7-3 combines with J gene TRBJ2-5; the match to TRBD2 covers 10 bases. CDR1 is SGHTA and CDR2 is FQGTGA in the germline V gene. The V segment lost 3 bases and the J segment 11 bases; nucleotides outside the gene matches: 12. The CDR3 runs to 15 residues. DNA of the CDR3: TGTGCCAGCAGCTTCTTAGCGGGAGGTACAGATACGCAGTACTTC. Translation gives CASSFLAGGTDTQYF.

In this sample, this clonotype turned up many times. The chain links TRBV7-9 to TRBJ1-6; a possible D gene is TRBD1 (5 bases). Germline CDR1 reads SEHNR; CDR2 reads FQNEAQ (reference sequence). The CDR3 is made up of 14 amino acids. V was cut by 7 bases and J by 10 bases, with 17 bases left in between. CDR3 in DNA: TGTGCCAGCAAGATCACGGGGGATCAATCACCCCTCCACTTT. Translation: CASKITGDQSPLHF.